The 14 T cell receptor beta chains reported below all come from one sample, sequenced in a study of vaccination effects on CD4 cells after COVID-19. Assay: immunoSEQ multiplex PCR; the TCRdb copy retains only in-frame clones and omits some. Here the sample spans about 45,000 clones, around 74% being singletons. After expansion with viral peptide pools in the ViraFEST assay, antigen-specific CD4+ T cells were sequenced. Culture lasted roughly 9 days before CD4+ T cell isolation. This individual tested PCR-positive for SARS-CoV-2 infection between March and December 2020. Antigen specificity for these receptors is unknown. This specimen consisted of CD4+ T cells from PBMCs cultured with a peptide pool, obtained before COVID-19 vaccination. The receptors here all came from a human donor who had a prior SARS-CoV-2 infection.

This sequence joins TRBV5-1 and TRBJ2-1, with D unclear. Trimming took off 3 bases at V and 4 bases at J, with 11 bases between the two ends. The CDR3 extends over 14 amino acids. Germline V gene sequence: CDR1 SGHRS, CDR2 YFSETQ. DNA of the CDR3: TGCGCCAGCAGCTATAGAGGTTCATACAATGAGCAGTTCTTC. Translated, it gives CASSYRGSYNEQFF.

V is TRBV10-2 and J is TRBJ2-7, with 7 nucleotides matching TRBD2. CDR1 is WSHSY and CDR2 is SAAADI in the germline V gene. V shed 8 bases and J 2 bases; nucleotides not matched to a gene: 9. CDR3 length: 14 amino acids. DNA of the CDR3: TGCGCCAGCCTCGGGGGAGGGCGCGCCTACGAGCAGTACTTC. The encoded protein is CASLGGGRAYEQYF.

The chain uses TRBV29-1 and TRBJ2-1; D is perhaps TRBD1 or TRBD2 (6 bases each). Germline V gene lookup returns CDR1 SQVTM and CDR2 ANQGSEA. This CDR3 contains 13 residues. V lost 5 bases, J lost 4 bases, and 12 bases lay in between. CDR3 DNA: TGCAGCGTTCCAAGGGGGGAGTACAATGAGCAGTTCTTC. Translation: CSVPRGEYNEQFF.

This chain connects TRBV6-2 or TRBV6-3 to TRBJ2-5; tentatively, D is TRBD1 (5 bases). The CDR3 runs 13 residues. Trimming shortened V by 2 bases and J by 7 bases, and 11 bases separated the two germline ends. From germline, CDR1 is MNHEY and CDR2 SVGEGT. CDR3: CASSYAKRGTQYF. For the CDR3, the DNA is TGTGCCAGCAGTTACGCCAAAAGGGGGACCCAGTACTTC.

The chain employs TRBV30 and TRBJ2-1, with TRBD2 matching over 9 bases. Germline V gene lookup returns CDR1 GTSNPN and CDR2 SVGIG (reference sequence). CDR3 length: 16 amino acids. The ends lost 2 bases at V and 1 base at J; junction bases unmatched: 6. The DNA for the CDR3 is TGTGCCTGGAGTTTTGCCGGACTAGCGTCCTACAATGAGCAGTTCTTC. Translation gives CAWSFAGLASYNEQFF.

A single count supports this clone. The V and J genes are TRBV5-1 and TRBJ1-2, with D tentatively TRBD1 (5 bases). V lost 3 bases and J 4 bases, leaving 10 bases between the germline ends. Germline V lookup: CDR1 SGHRS, CDR2 YFSETQ. This CDR3 comprises 13 residues. CDR3 nucleotides: TGCGCCAGCAGCTCCAGGGCTGGCTATGGCTACACCTTC. Translating gives CASSSRAGYGYTF.

This chain links TRBV7-8 with TRBJ2-1; 9 bases agree with TRBD2. Germline V gene lookup returns CDR1 SGHVS and CDR2 FQNEAQ. The CDR3 has 14 residues. With 2 bases clipped from V and 5 bases from J, the junction kept 1 base outside the gene matches. CDR3 region: CASSLLAGDNEQFF. As DNA, the CDR3 is TGTGCCAGCAGCTTATTAGCGGGAGACAATGAGCAGTTCTTC.

The rearrangement joins TRBV11-3 to TRBJ2-7, with D uncertain. The CDR3 spans 13 residues. Looked up from germline, CDR1 is SGHNT and CDR2 is YENEEA. V was cut by 0 bases and J by 6 bases, with 9 bases left in between. The DNA of the CDR3 is TGTGCCAGCAGCTTAGATCAAGGGCCCGAGCAGTACTTC. It translates to CASSLDQGPEQYF.

Regarding this clone: At one boundary the junction diverges from the germline segment, which might be a read error. The V gene is TRBV7-8, the J gene TRBJ1-1; D remains ambiguous. The CDR3 totals 12 residues. Germline CDR1 SGHVS, CDR2 FQNEAQ. CDR3 sequence reads: CASGLGGIEAFF. The CDR3 DNA follows: TGTGCCAGCGGCTTAGGTGGGATTGAAGCTTTCTTT.

The chain has TRBV6-6 and TRBJ1-2; D may be TRBD1 (6 bases). V was clipped by 2 bases and J by 7 bases, with 17 bases between them. Germline assignment: CDR1 MNHNY and CDR2 SVGAGI (reference sequence). The CDR3 loop spans 15 amino acids. The DNA for the CDR3 is TGTGCCAGCAGTTACCGACCCCAGGGGTTCTTTGGCTACACCTTC. It encodes CASSYRPQGFFGYTF.

This chain joins TRBV3-1 (or the pseudogene TRBV3-2) and TRBJ1-2; 7 bases fit TRBD1. The CDR3 is made up of 14 amino acids. The V gene's germline CDR1 is LGHDT and CDR2 YNNKEL (reference sequence). After removal of 6 bases from V and 4 bases from J, the junction contained 8 bases not matched to a gene. The CDR3 DNA follows: TGTGCCAGCAGTTTGCTGACAGGGCGCTATGGCTACACCTTC. Protein: CASSLLTGRYGYTF.

The chain carries TRBV2 and TRBJ1-1, with D possibly being TRBD1 (5 bases). CDR1 is SNHLY, CDR2 FYNNEI, per germline. The ends were cut back, 8 bases at V and 3 bases at J, with 10 bases in the middle. CDR3 size: 12 residues. The CDR3 DNA reads TGTGCCAGCTCCCGACAGCACACTGAAGCTTTCTTT. It specifies CASSRQHTEAFF.

This clone was observed a few times. CDR3 DNA sequence: TGTGCCAGCAGCCTAGAGGGTGCGCTGTTTTTT. It codes for CASSLEGALFF. This chain uses TRBV7-9 with TRBJ2-2; possible D gene TRBD2, 5 bases. Germline lookup yields CDR1 SEHNR and CDR2 FQNEAQ (reference sequence). The ends were cut back, 5 bases at V and 13 bases at J, with 11 bases in the middle. This CDR3 spans 11 amino acids.

The chain uses TRBV7-2 and TRBJ2-5; D not certain. The CDR3 consists of 11 residues. Trimming removed 5 bases from V and 5 bases from J, with 6 bases in between. The germline V gene has CDR1 SGHTA and CDR2 FQGNSA. In DNA form, the CDR3 reads TGTGCCAGCAGCCTCGCCGAGACCCAGTACTTC. Protein: CASSLAETQYF.